This T cell receptor beta chain emerged from a study of cytomegalovirus exposure and HLA in healthy donors. General study findings and limits: Follow-up analysis found HLA locus-dependent TCR association rates, highest for DRB1 and lowest for HLA-C. According to an earlier analysis, most TCR beta V segments yielded productive rearrangements about 90% or about 30% of the time.

Healthy people donating bone marrow made up the donors. The CDR3 runs to 15 residues. CDR1 is MDHEN and CDR2 is SYDVKM in the germline V gene. V trimming: 2 bases; J trimming: 3 bases; junction bases outside the gene matches: 3. 60 Vbeta and 13 Jbeta primers were used in PCR. Data came from immunoSEQ multiplex PCR; TCRdb stores just in-frame clones and leaves some out. Of more than 95,000 clones listed, about 80% are singletons. Concerning this clone itself: Its antigen is as yet unknown.

The sequence derives from a man younger than 40 in good health and CMV-seropositive. The sequencing input was PBMCs. The J gene is TRBJ2-2, the V gene TRBV28; 7 bases align to TRBD1. Here the CDR3 DNA reads TGTGCCAGCAGTTTAGGGCAGGGGGACACCGGGGAGCTGTTTTTT. Its protein product is CASSLGQGDTGELFF.